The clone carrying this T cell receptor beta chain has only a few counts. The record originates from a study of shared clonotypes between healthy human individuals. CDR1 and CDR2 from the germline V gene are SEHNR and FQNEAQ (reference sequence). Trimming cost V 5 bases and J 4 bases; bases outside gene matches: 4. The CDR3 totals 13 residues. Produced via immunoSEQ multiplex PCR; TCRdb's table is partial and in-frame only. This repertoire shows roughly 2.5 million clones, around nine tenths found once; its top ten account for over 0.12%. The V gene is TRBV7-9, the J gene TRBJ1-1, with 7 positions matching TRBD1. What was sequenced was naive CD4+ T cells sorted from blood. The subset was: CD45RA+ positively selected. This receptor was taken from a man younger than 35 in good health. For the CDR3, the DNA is TGTGCCAGCAGCGTTGACAGGGCCACTGAAGCTTTCTTT. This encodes CASSVDRATEAFF.